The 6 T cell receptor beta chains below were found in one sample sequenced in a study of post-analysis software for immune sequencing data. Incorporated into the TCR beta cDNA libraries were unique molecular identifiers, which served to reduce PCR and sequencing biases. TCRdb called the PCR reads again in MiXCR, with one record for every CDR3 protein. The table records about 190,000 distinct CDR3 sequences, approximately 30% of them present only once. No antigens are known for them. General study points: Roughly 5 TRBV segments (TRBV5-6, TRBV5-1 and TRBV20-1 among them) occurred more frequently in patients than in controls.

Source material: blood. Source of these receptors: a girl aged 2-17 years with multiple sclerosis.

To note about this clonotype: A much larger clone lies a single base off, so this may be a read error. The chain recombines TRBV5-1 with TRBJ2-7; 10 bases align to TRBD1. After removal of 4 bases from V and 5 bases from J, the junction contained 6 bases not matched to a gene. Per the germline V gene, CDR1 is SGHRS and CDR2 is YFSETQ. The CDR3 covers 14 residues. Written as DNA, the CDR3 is TGCGCCAGCAGCCGAGGGACAGGGGAGAACGAGCAGTACTTC. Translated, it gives CASSRGTGENEQYF.

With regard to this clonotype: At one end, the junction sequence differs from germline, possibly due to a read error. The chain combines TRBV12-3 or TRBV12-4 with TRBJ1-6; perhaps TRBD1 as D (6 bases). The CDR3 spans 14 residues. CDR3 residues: CASLEGQLNSPPHF. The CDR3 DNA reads TGTGCCAGTCTTGAGGGACAATTAAATTCACCCCCCCACTTT.

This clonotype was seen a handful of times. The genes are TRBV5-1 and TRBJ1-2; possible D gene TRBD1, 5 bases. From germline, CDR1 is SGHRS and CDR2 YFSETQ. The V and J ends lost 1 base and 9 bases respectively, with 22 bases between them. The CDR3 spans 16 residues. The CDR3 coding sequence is TGCGCCAGCAGCTTGTGGGGGTACGGTCGCGGATATAGCTACACCTTC. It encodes CASSLWGYGRGYSYTF. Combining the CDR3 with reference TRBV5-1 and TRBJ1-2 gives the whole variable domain KAGVTQTPRYLIKTRGQQVTLSCSPISGHRSVSWYQQTPGQGLQFLFEYFSETQRNKGNFPGRFSGRQFSNSRSEMNVSTLELGDSALYLCASSLWGYGRGYSYTFGSGTRLTVV.

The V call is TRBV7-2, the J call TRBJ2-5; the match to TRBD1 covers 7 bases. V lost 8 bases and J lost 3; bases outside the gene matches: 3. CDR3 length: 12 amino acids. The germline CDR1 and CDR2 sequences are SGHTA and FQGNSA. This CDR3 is CASRGQEETQYF. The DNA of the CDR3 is TGTGCCAGCCGAGGACAGGAAGAGACCCAGTACTTC.

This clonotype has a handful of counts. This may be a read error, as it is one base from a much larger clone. DNA of the CDR3: TGCAGTCGCTCCCCACCCCCTGAGCAGTACTTC. It codes for CSRSPPPEQYF. This sequence joins TRBV20-1 and TRBJ2-5; no firm D call. Trimming removed 8 bases from V and 11 bases from J, with 18 bases in between. Germline V CDR1 and CDR2: DFQATT, SNEGSKA (reference sequence). This CDR3 is built from 11 residues.

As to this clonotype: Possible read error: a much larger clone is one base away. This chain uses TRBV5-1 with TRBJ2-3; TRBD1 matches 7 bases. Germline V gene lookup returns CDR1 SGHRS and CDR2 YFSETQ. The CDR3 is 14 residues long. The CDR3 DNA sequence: TGCGCCAGCAGCTTGGACAGGGGCACAGGTACGCAGTATTTT. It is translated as CASSLDRGTGTQYF.